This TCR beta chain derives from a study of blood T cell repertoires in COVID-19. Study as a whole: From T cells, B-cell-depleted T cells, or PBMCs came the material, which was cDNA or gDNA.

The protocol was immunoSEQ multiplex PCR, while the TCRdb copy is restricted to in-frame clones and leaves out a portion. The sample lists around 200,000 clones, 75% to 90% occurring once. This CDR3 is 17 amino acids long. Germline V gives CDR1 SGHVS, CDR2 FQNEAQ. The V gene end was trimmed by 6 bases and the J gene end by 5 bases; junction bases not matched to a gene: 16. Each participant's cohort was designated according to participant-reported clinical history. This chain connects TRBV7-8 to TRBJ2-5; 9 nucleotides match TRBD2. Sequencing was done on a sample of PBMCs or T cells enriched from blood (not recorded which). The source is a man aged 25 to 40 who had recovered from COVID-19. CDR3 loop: CASRRKELAGVGETQYF. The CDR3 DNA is TGTGCCAGCAGACGAAAGGAATTAGCGGGAGTTGGTGAGACCCAGTACTTC.